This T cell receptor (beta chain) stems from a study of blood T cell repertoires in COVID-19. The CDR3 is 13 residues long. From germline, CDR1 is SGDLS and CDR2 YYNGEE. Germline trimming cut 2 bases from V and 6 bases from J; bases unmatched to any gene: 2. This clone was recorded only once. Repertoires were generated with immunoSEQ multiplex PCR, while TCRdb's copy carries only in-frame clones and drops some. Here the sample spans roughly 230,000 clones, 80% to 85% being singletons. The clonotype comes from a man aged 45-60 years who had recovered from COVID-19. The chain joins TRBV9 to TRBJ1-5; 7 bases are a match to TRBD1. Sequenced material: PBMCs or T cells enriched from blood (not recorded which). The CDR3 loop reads CASSVGTVQPQHF. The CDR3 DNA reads TGTGCCAGCAGCGTGGGGACAGTTCAGCCCCAGCATTTT.